This section outlines one T cell receptor beta chain sequence together with its context. No antigen is known for it. These data originate in a study of OX40 agonist ivuxolimab in advanced cancers. Overall study context: An anti-OX40 (CD134) antibody with agonistic activity, ivuxolimab, was administered to patients. Partial response was recorded in three patients: one hepatocellular carcinoma and two cutaneous melanoma cases. Dose-escalation subjects each had hepatocellular carcinoma, melanoma, renal cell or head and neck cancer.

Assay: immunoSEQ multiplex PCR; the TCRdb copy retains only in-frame clones and omits some. The sample carries fewer than 50,000 clones, approximately 91% recorded once. Broader study findings: CD4+ and CD8+ blood T cells expanded clonally by week 6 at 0.1 to 3.0 mg/kg.

Sample: CD4+ or CD8+ T cells sorted from blood, taken in a trial of the OX40 agonist ivuxolimab. The TCR was taken from an adult with an advanced solid tumor such as melanoma, head and neck, liver or kidney cancer.

CDR3 loop: CASSIGYQYEQYF. CDR3 DNA sequence: TGTGCCAGTAGTATTGGATATCAGTACGAGCAGTACTTC. The chain carries TRBV19 and TRBJ2-7; no reliable D call. Germline loops: CDR1 LNHDA, CDR2 SQIVND (reference sequence). The CDR3 has 13 amino acids. V dropped 3 bases and J dropped 4 bases, with 10 bases sitting between them.